A single sample gave rise to the 3 T cell receptor beta chains below, sequenced in a study of T cell repertoires in ileal Crohn's disease. Using immunoSEQ multiplex PCR, the repertoire was profiled, and TCRdb retains in-frame clones only, with some absent. The data show 15,000 to 20,000 clones, approximately 94% seen once. Input material: ileal tissue. The receptors stem from an adult with Crohn's disease.

The J gene is TRBJ2-2, the V gene TRBV9; 9 nucleotides match TRBD2. CDR1 SGDLS and CDR2 YYNGEE come from the germline V gene. The J segment lost 5 bases and the V segment lost 7 bases, leaving 9 bases of the junction unmatched. The CDR3 spans 15 residues. The CDR3 reads CASGWGTSTTGELFF. In DNA, the CDR3 is TGTGCCAGCGGATGGGGGACTAGCACGACCGGGGAGCTGTTTTTT.

The chain is built from TRBV18 and TRBJ2-7, with 10 bases lining up with TRBD1. Germline-derived CDR1 and CDR2 are KGHSH and LQKENI. The CDR3 length is 13 residues. V gave up 8 bases and J gave up 5 bases; unmatched junction bases: 6. As DNA, the CDR3 is TGTGCCAGCCGGGGACAGGGGAACGACGAGCAGTACTTC. Translated, it gives CASRGQGNDEQYF.

The chain joins TRBV2 to TRBJ2-1; 14 bases match TRBD2. Germline assignment: CDR1 SNHLY and CDR2 FYNNEI. V trimming: 5 bases; J trimming: 6 bases; junction bases outside the gene matches: 15. CDR3 length: 19 amino acids. CDR3 sequence (DNA): TGTGCCAGCAGTACTTGGACTAGCGGGGGGCTTCCAGAGATCAATGAGCAGTTCTTC. Encoded protein: CASSTWTSGGLPEINEQFF.